This TCR beta chain was captured by sequencing in a study of PD-L1 blockade in urothelial cancer (dated by TCRdb to 2015 to 2018). Describing the broader study: All patients started therapy in the mid-2010s and received atezolizumab 1,200 mg intravenously every 3 weeks. Blood samples gave median yields of around 140,000 T cells and 83,000 or so unique TCRs, along with a median clonality of 0.080. The study, an exploratory multi-omic analysis, examined somatic, immune and clinical correlates of response to PD-L1 blockade with atezolizumab in urothelial cancer. About nine tenths of the roughly 29 patients were identified as males with urothelial cancer of bladder origin, and a prior smoking history was reported by 18 of 29 patients. TCR sequencing covered pretreatment tumor samples and matched, serially collected peripheral blood taken before and after atezolizumab treatment. In the same patients, whole exome sequencing and RNA sequencing of pretreatment tumors were performed in addition to TCR sequencing. Pretreatment blood TCR-seq was available for around 29 patients, at least one posttreatment blood collection was obtained for about 24 patients, and tumor TCR-seq was available for about 24 patients. Blood samples were analyzed at 3 weeks after treatment start (second dose) and at 6 weeks after treatment start. Progression-free survival longer than 6 months counted as durable clinical benefit, and TCR features were additionally tested against both progression-free and overall survival. Ten or so patients reached durable clinical benefit, while about 20 patients did not. Patients had an ECOG performance status of 0 or 1 and had received between 0 and 3 prior chemotherapy regimens. Overall study results and their limits: A pretreatment peripheral blood TCR clonality below the median was linked to improved progression-free and overall survival. Patients with durable benefit showed greater expansion of tumor-associated TCR clones in peripheral blood 3 weeks after starting treatment (n ≈ 23, p = 0.022). Because the sample size was small (n ≈ 27) and many of the analyses were exploratory, the results are meant to be hypothesis-generating.

Counted from cysteine to phenylalanine, this CDR3 has 15 amino acids. Only the CDR3 portion is preserved as DNA: 45 bases, with reading frame beginning at the first base. The germline ends are 19 bases apart after V is trimmed by 7 bases and J by 6 bases. The germline V gene (reference sequence) supplies CDR1 LNHDA and CDR2 SQIVND. The time point label, read with the paper, signifies: peripheral blood 6 weeks after treatment start. The cohort comprised fewer than 35 patients with locally advanced or metastatic urothelial carcinoma treated at Memorial Sloan Kettering on a trial protocol. Peripheral blood mononuclear cells were collected pretreatment and during treatment, with between 1 and 8 total time points per patient. The Qiagen DNeasy Blood extraction kit was used to purify genomic DNA from total PBMCs and tumor samples. Collected pretreatment and during treatment, PBMCs were isolated and stored as previously described.

As concerns this clone: Its target antigen remains unknown. Per-base quality was not reported, and no clone a single base away is much larger than it.

Each PCR received spiked-in synthetic TCR analog templates so that absolute template abundance could be estimated from read counts. The immunoSEQ assay used bias-controlled V and J gene primers to amplify TCRbeta CDR3 regions from genomic DNA. Rearranged TCRbeta segments were sequenced at approximately 20X coverage. On the authors' methods: Clustering was used to correct sequencing errors, and CDR3s were annotated against IMGT to assign V, D and J genes. Downstream analyses used only productive TCRbeta rearrangements and left out out-of-frame or stop-codon sequences. To compute clonality, Shannon entropy was normalized by the log of the number of unique productive sequences and then subtracted from one. Clones differing between time points or between blood and tumor were identified using Fisher's exact test with Benjamini-Hochberg correction, with an adjusted p below 0.01 applied as the threshold. In TCRdb, the immuneACCESS table is reduced to in-frame sequences with V and J assigned. These tables do not hold every clone; where another copy was compared, an unresolved V gene accounts for under half, and the others remain unexplained. The D gene and trimming were derived from the DNA, and the V and J assignments and clone size from that table. In all, the sample holds around 46,000 clones, and roughly 91% of those were seen once. The ten largest clones capture less than 2.5% of the sample.

Sample: PBMCs, taken around atezolizumab (anti-PD-L1) treatment. In this chain, TRBV19 is recombined with TRBJ1-5; the best D guess is TRBD1, with 6 bases matching. The sequence came from a man in his sixties with urothelial cancer. The CDR3 is CASTSGGRGSQPQHF. DNA sequence: TGTGCCAGTACCAGTGGGGGGCGCGGGAGTCAGCCCCAGCATTTT.